These T cell receptor beta chains were read from a single sample in a study of blood T cells in healthy people across ages. TCRdb reprocessed the 5' RACE reads via MiXCR and lists one record per CDR3 protein. Seen here are over 1,200,000 distinct CDR3 sequences, 55% to 75% observed once, and the top ten hold 5.5% to 8%. The sequencing sample was made of blood. Source of these receptors: a man between 18 and 29 years old in good health. The CDR3 runs from the conserved cysteine through the conserved F or W. D genes are given only for firm matches. Only some rows state a clone size, as once, few, many or a class for expanded clones.

TRBJ1-2 TRBV4-1 NA NA CASSQDQVAGRGYGYTF TGCGCCAGCAGCCAAGATCAGGTAGCCGGACGCGGCTATGGCTACACCTTC
TRBJ2-7 TRBV11-2 NA TRBD2 CASSLSRGAGANHEQYF TGTGCCAGCAGCTTATCGAGGGGAGCGGGAGCGAATCACGAGCAGTACTTC
TRBJ2-3 TRBV27 few NA CASSLWGSGDTQYF TGTGCCAGCAGTTTATGGGGTTCTGGAGATACGCAGTATTTT
TRBJ1-1 TRBV7-8 few NA CASSRISMNTEAFF TGTGCCAGCAGCCGTATTAGCATGAACACTGAAGCTTTCTTT
TRBJ2-5 TRBV20-1 NA NA CSAATETQYF TGCAGTGCTGCGACGGAGACCCAGTACTTC
TRBJ1-2 TRBV5-1 NA NA CASGQGSGYTF TGCGCCAGCGGGCAGGGATCTGGCTACACCTTC
TRBJ2-7 TRBV4-1 few TRBD2 CASSQGAGGYEQYF TGCGCCAGCAGCCAGGGAGCGGGGGGTTACGAGCAGTACTTC
TRBJ2-7 TRBV7-2 NA TRBD2 CASSLRSLLAGGYEQYF TGTGCCAGCAGCTTACGGTCACTACTAGCGGGTGGCTACGAGCAGTACTTC
TRBJ1-2 TRBV19 NA TRBD1 CASNFRQGRGIYGYTF TGTGCCAGTAACTTTAGACAGGGTCGAGGGATCTATGGCTACACCTTC
TRBJ2-7 TRBV4-1 few NA CASSQAMSYEQYF TGCGCCAGCAGCCAAGCTATGTCCTACGAGCAGTACTTC
TRBJ2-7 TRBV6-2/TRBV6-3 few NA CASSTRPAYEQYF TGTGCCAGCAGCACCAGGCCGGCCTACGAGCAGTACTTC
TRBJ2-7 TRBV29-1 NA NA CSVEQPQADEQYF TGCAGCGTTGAACAGCCCCAGGCTGACGAGCAGTACTTC
TRBJ2-1 TRBV25-1 few NA CASSEQGDEQFF TGTGCCAGCAGTGAACAGGGCGATGAGCAGTTCTTC
TRBJ2-7 TRBV7-9 NA TRBD1 CASSPPRQGAAYEQYF TGTGCCAGCAGCCCGCCCCGACAGGGGGCCGCCTATGAGCAGTACTTC
TRBJ1-1 TRBV29-1 NA NA CSVEGLPEAFF TGCAGCGTTGAAGGGCTGCCCGAAGCTTTCTTT
TRBJ2-7 TRBV20-1 few NA CSARERGAYEQYF TGCAGTGCTAGAGAAAGGGGTGCCTACGAGCAGTACTTC
TRBJ2-1 TRBV5-1 many NA CASSPTGPSNVEQFF TGCGCCAGCAGCCCAACCGGGCCCAGTAACGTTGAGCAGTTCTTC
TRBJ1-2 TRBV4-2 NA NA CASSQEILGYGYTF TGTGCCAGCAGCCAAGAAATCCTCGGCTATGGCTACACCTTC
TRBJ2-1 TRBV6-5 NA NA CASSYEGVDGQFF TGTGCCAGCAGTTATGAGGGAGTGGATGGGCAGTTCTTC
TRBJ2-7 TRBV27 few NA CASSRAHEQYF TGTGCCAGCAGCAGGGCTCACGAGCAGTACTTC
TRBJ1-4 TRBV28 NA TRBD1 CASRQDRGKRGEKLFF TGTGCCAGCAGACAGGACAGGGGGAAGCGGGGTGAAAAACTGTTTTTT
TRBJ2-7 TRBV27 NA NA CASSLSLASQYSEQYF TGTGCCAGCAGTTTATCCCTGGCCTCACAGTACAGCGAGCAGTACTTC